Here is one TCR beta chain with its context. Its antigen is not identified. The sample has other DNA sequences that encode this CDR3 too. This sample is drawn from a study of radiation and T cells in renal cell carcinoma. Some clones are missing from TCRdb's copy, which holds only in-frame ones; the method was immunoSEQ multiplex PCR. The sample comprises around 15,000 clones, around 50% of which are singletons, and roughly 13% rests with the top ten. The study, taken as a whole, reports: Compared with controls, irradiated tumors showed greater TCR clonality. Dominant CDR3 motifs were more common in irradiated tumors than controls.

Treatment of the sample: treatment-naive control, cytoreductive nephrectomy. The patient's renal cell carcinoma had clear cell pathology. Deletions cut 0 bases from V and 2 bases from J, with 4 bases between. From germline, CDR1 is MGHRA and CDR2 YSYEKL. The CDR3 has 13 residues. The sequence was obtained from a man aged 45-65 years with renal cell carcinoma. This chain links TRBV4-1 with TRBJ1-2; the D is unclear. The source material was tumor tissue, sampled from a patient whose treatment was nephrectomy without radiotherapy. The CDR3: CASSQEPNYGYTF. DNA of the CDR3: TGCGCCAGCAGCCAAGAACCCAACTATGGCTACACCTTC.